Listed here are 20 T cell receptor beta chains from one sample, sequenced in a study of naive and memory T cell subsets. Alpha and beta constant region primers primed reverse transcription for blood and skin samples. MiXCR, run by TCRdb on the UMI-ligation and nested PCR reads, gives a single entry per CDR3 protein. This sample has 18,000 or so distinct CDR3 sequences, with nearly 9.5% found just once. Treatment reported: skin biopsy from PPD injection site in Mantoux-positive individual. Input was about 1 to 1,100 ng of DNase-treated total RNA without cell sorting. This sample comprised skin, obtained from a tuberculin skin test site. The receptors here all came from an adult in good health.

This clonotype was observed at least ten times. The chain is built from TRBV25-1 and TRBJ2-7; no clear D. The V end was cut by 2 bases, the J end by 5 bases, with 16 bases between. Per germline, CDR1 MGHDK and CDR2 SYGVNS. This CDR3 contains 15 residues. The CDR3 DNA is TGTGCCAGCAGTGAAATTGTCGGTTCTAAGAACGAGCAGTACTTC. It yields the protein CASSEIVGSKNEQYF.

This clonotype was detected many times. This CDR3 is CSATPRLAGDYNEQFF. Here the CDR3 DNA reads TGCAGTGCTACCCCCCGTCTAGCGGGCGACTACAATGAGCAGTTCTTC. This rearrangement joins TRBV20-1 to TRBJ2-1, with 8 positions matching TRBD2. CDR3 length: 16 amino acids. CDR1 and CDR2 from the germline V gene are DFQATT and SNEGSKA (reference sequence). Trimming at V came to 4 bases and at J to 3 bases, leaving 11 bases not matched to a gene.

The table lists this clonotype with many counts. V gene TRBV6-5 combines with J gene TRBJ2-5, with D tentatively TRBD1 (5 bases). The V gene lost 7 bases and the J gene lost 4 bases, with 7 bases spanning the gap. This CDR3 is 11 amino acids long. The germline gives CDR1 MNHEY, CDR2 SVGAGI. Here the CDR3 reads CASMGPETQYF. In DNA form, the CDR3 reads TGTGCCAGCATGGGGCCAGAGACCCAGTACTTC.

This chain connects TRBV11-1 to TRBJ2-1, with D perhaps TRBD2 (6 bases). V lost 5 bases, J lost 9 bases, and 14 bases lay in between. CDR1 SGHAT and CDR2 FQDESV come from the germline V gene (reference sequence). The CDR3 sequence is 13 residues long. CDR3 bases: TGTGCCAGCAGCGATCAGGGAGGCGGTGAGCAGTTCTTC. Protein product: CASSDQGGGEQFF.

The chain has TRBV20-1 and TRBJ2-7, with D maybe TRBD1 (6 bases). V lost 6 bases and J lost 6, with 21 bases in between. This CDR3 has 14 residues. Per the germline V gene, CDR1 is DFQATT and CDR2 is SNEGSKA (reference sequence). The CDR3 bases are TGCAGTGCAGATAACGGGTCACAGGGTCCCGAGCAGTACTTC. It codes for CSADNGSQGPEQYF.

J is TRBJ2-1 and V is TRBV4-3; 7 bases fit TRBD2. Germline CDR1 LGHNA, CDR2 YSLEER. V lost 0 bases to trimming and J lost 1 base; unmatched junction nucleotides: 6. The CDR3 has 17 residues. The DNA for the CDR3 is TGCGCCAGCAGCCAAGACCCTGGGGGGGGTTCCTACAATGAGCAGTTCTTC. Encoded protein: CASSQDPGGGSYNEQFF.

The table lists this clonotype with a few counts. The V gene is TRBV28, the J gene TRBJ2-4; D remains unclear. This CDR3 region has 13 residues. V dropped 8 bases and J dropped 1 base, with 9 bases sitting between them. Germline-derived CDR1 and CDR2 are MDHEN and SYDVKM. The CDR3 sequence: CASGLVAKNIQYF. CDR3 coding DNA: TGTGCCAGCGGGCTCGTGGCCAAAAACATTCAGTACTTC.

This clonotype was counted at least ten times. The V call is TRBV19, the J call TRBJ1-5, with unresolved D. This CDR3 comprises 12 residues. Germline CDR1 and CDR2: LNHDA and SQIVND (reference sequence). Deletions cut 2 bases from V and 3 bases from J, with 2 bases between. CDR3 loop: CASSILNQPQHF. The CDR3 nucleotides are TGTGCCAGTAGTATACTCAATCAGCCCCAGCATTTT.

This clonotype occurred many times. The V call is TRBV4-2, the J call TRBJ2-7; no firm D call. Germline values: CDR1 LGHNA, CDR2 YNFKEQ. There are 17 residues in the CDR3. V was shortened by 0 bases and J by 1 base, with 16 bases between the two germline ends. The DNA of the CDR3 is TGTGCCAGCAGCCAAGATGCGTCGGGTTTAACTTCCTACGAGCAGTACTTC. Its protein is CASSQDASGLTSYEQYF.

Within the sample, this clonotype is medium-sized. The chain uses TRBV13 and TRBJ2-7; 9 bases are shared with TRBD2. CDR1 PRHDT and CDR2 FYEKMQ come from the germline V gene (reference sequence). This CDR3 spans 14 amino acids. J lost 2 bases, V lost 5 bases, and 4 bases had no gene match. Written as DNA, the CDR3 is TGTGCCAGCAGCCTACGACTAGCGGCCTACGAGCAGTACTTC. Translation gives CASSLRLAAYEQYF.

This sequence joins TRBV20-1 and TRBJ1-2; D possibly corresponds to TRBD1 (5 bases). Germline CDR1 DFQATT, CDR2 SNEGSKA (reference sequence). The CDR3 is made up of 14 amino acids. V was pared by 3 bases and J by 0 bases, with 11 bases between. This CDR3 reads CSARDLGANYGYTF. The DNA for the CDR3 is TGCAGTGCTAGGGACCTAGGGGCTAACTATGGCTACACCTTC.

The genes are TRBV7-8 and TRBJ1-3; D unresolved. The CDR3 contains 15 residues. Trimming stripped 0 bases from V and 0 bases from J, with 6 bases between. Germline V gene sequence: CDR1 SGHVS, CDR2 FQNEAQ. The CDR3 region has the DNA TGTGCCAGCAGCTTAGCGGTGGTCTCTGGAAACACCATATATTTT. Amino acids: CASSLAVVSGNTIYF.

This clonotype was seen repeatedly, ten times or more. The rearrangement links TRBV5-5 to TRBJ1-3, with D possibly matching TRBD1 (6 bases). The CDR3 runs to 16 residues. Per the germline V gene, CDR1 is SGHKS and CDR2 is YYEKEE (reference sequence). Trimming cost V 3 bases and J 2 bases, with 15 bases left between them. The CDR3 nucleotides are TGTGCCAGCAGCTACCCGGGGGCGCGGGCTGGAAACACCATATATTTT. This gives the protein CASSYPGARAGNTIYF.

This clonotype was seen a handful of times. This chain joins TRBV5-1 and TRBJ1-1; no reliable D call. The CDR3 has 14 residues. The V end was cut by 1 base, the J end by 6 bases, with 13 bases between. Germline-derived CDR1 and CDR2 are SGHRS and YFSETQ. CDR3 loop: CASSLTPGTSEAFF. As DNA, the CDR3 is TGCGCCAGCAGCTTGACCCCGGGCACCTCTGAAGCTTTCTTT.

By proportion, this clonotype is medium-sized (0.01 to 0.1%). The chain carries TRBV20-1 and TRBJ2-3, with 12 bases identical to TRBD2. Germline V gene data show CDR1 as DFQATT and CDR2 as SNEGSKA (reference sequence). With 0 bases clipped from V and 7 bases from J, the junction kept 11 bases outside the gene matches. The CDR3 runs to 17 residues. In DNA, the CDR3 is TGCAGTGCTAGAGATTGGTCTAGCGGGGGGGCCACCCATACGCAGTATTTT. It encodes CSARDWSSGGATHTQYF.

This clonotype has only a few counts. The chain combines TRBV12-3 or TRBV12-4 with TRBJ1-5; D gene uncertain. V lost 4 bases to trimming and J lost 3 bases, with 10 bases between them. The CDR3 is 14 residues long. The CDR3 DNA follows: TGTGCCAGCAGTTCGGATGGCCTCAATCAGCCCCAGCATTTT. Encoded protein: CASSSDGLNQPQHF.

This clonotype has at least ten counts. The chain employs TRBV28 and TRBJ2-7, with TRBD2 matching over 10 bases. From germline, CDR1 is MDHEN and CDR2 SYDVKM. The junction had 4 bases not matched to a gene; V was cut back by 3 bases and J by 2 bases. CDR3 size: 15 residues. CDR3 DNA sequence: TGTGCCAGCAGTTTGGTGCTAGCGGGAGCCTACGAGCAGTACTTC. Translated, it gives CASSLVLAGAYEQYF.

This clonotype has ten or more counts. The rearrangement links TRBV20-1 to TRBJ2-1, with 10 bases identical to TRBD2. The germline V gene has CDR1 DFQATT and CDR2 SNEGSKA (reference sequence). CDR3 length: 12 residues. Trimming cost V 6 bases and J 9 bases; bases outside gene matches: 5. The CDR3 bases are TGCAGTGCGCTCTTAGCGGGGGGTGAGCAGTTCTTC. It is translated as CSALLAGGEQFF.

This clonotype was observed a few times. J is TRBJ1-5 and V is TRBV19; no reliable D call. Germline CDR1 and CDR2: LNHDA and SQIVND (reference sequence). V gave up 8 bases and J gave up 2 bases, with 19 bases separating them. The CDR3 spans 16 residues. In DNA form, the CDR3 reads TGTGCCAGTTCTCTAGGGCGGACCCTGGGCAATCAGCCCCAGCATTTT. Encoded protein: CASSLGRTLGNQPQHF.

The chain recombines TRBV19 with TRBJ2-6, with D perhaps given as TRBD1 or TRBD2 (5 bases each). The germline gives CDR1 LNHDA, CDR2 SQIVND (reference sequence). CDR3 size: 15 residues. Between the trimmed V and J ends, which lost 4 bases and 2 bases, there was a span of 9 bases. The CDR3 DNA reads as TGTGCCAGTAGTACCGGGACGGCTGGGGCCAACGTCCTGACTTTC. Residues: CASSTGTAGANVLTF.